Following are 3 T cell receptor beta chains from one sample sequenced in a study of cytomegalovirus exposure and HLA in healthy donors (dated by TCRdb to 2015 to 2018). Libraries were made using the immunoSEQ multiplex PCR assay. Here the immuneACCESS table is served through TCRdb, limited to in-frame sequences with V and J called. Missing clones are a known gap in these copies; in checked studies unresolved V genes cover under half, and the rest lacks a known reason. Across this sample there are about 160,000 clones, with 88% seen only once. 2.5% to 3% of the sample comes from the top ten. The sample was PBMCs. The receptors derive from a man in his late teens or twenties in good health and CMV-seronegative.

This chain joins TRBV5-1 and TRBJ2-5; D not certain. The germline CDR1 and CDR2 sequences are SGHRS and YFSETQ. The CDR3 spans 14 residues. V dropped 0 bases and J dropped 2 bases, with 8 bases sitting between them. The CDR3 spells CASSLGSGQETQYF. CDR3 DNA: TGCGCCAGCAGCTTGGGTTCAGGTCAAGAGACCCAGTACTTC.

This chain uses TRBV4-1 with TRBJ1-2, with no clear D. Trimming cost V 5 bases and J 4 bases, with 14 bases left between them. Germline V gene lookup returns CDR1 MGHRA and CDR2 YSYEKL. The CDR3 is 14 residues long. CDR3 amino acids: CASSRLLIGYGYTF. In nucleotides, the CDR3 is TGCGCCAGCAGCAGACTCCTAATAGGCTATGGCTACACCTTC.

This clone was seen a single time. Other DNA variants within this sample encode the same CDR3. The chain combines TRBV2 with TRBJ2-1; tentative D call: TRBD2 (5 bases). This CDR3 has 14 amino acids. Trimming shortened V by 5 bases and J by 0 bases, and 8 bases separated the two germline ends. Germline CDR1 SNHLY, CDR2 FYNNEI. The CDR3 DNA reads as TGTGCCAGCAGTCGGGGAAGCTCCTACAATGAGCAGTTCTTC. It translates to CASSRGSSYNEQFF.